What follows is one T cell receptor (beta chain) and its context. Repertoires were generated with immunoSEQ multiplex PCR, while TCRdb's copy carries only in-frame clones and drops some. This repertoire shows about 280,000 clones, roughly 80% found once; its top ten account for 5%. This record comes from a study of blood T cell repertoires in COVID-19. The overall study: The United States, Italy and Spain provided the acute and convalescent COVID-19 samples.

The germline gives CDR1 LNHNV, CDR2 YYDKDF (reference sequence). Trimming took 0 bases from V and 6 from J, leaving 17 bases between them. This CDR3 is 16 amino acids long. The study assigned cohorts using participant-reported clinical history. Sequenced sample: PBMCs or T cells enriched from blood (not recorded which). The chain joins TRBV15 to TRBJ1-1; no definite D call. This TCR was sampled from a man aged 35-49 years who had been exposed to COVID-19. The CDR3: CATSRDSLFGGSEAFF. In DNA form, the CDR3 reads TGTGCCACCAGCAGAGATAGCCTTTTTGGAGGGTCTGAAGCTTTCTTT.